Shown below are 7 T cell receptor beta chains from a single sample sequenced in a study of shared clonotypes between healthy human individuals. TCRdb keeps only in-frame clones here, not all; method: immunoSEQ multiplex PCR. The table shows 450,000 to 500,000 clones, with about 72% occurring only once. The sample taken for sequencing was PBMCs. All receptors derive from a woman aged 35 to 49 in good health. Some clones in this sample may be carry-over from other donors' samples.

This chain connects TRBV18 to TRBJ2-2, with 8 bases matching TRBD2. V dropped 4 bases and J dropped 4; count of bases not matched to a gene: 5. The CDR3 consists of 15 residues. Germline CDR1 KGHSH, CDR2 LQKENI. CDR3 in amino acids: CASSRGTRGTGELFF. CDR3 nucleotide sequence: TGTGCCAGCTCACGCGGGACTAGAGGCACCGGGGAGCTGTTTTTT.

The rearrangement uses TRBV6-1 and TRBJ1-4, with D maybe TRBD1 (5 bases). CDR1 is MNHNS, CDR2 SASEGT, per germline. With 2 bases removed from V and 0 bases from J, the gap between germline ends came to 10 bases. This CDR3 has 16 amino acids. The CDR3 loop is CASSEFGGTTNEKLFF. As DNA, the CDR3 is TGTGCCAGCAGTGAATTCGGGGGGACAACTAATGAAAAACTGTTTTTT.

The chain is built from TRBV5-1 and TRBJ2-5, with TRBD1 matching 8 bases. Germline CDR1 SGHRS, CDR2 YFSETQ. The V gene end was trimmed by 4 bases and the J gene end by 4 bases; junction bases not matched to a gene: 6. The CDR3 contains 14 residues. The CDR3 DNA reads TGCGCCAGCAGCGTAGGACAGGGTGGAGAGACCCAGTACTTC. Residues: CASSVGQGGETQYF.

The J gene is TRBJ2-1, the V gene TRBV29-1; TRBD1 is a possible D gene (5 bases). Germline assignment: CDR1 SQVTM and CDR2 ANQGSEA. This CDR3 is built from 14 residues. Trimming took 5 bases from V and 0 from J, leaving 11 bases between them. The CDR3 region has the DNA TGCAGCGTTTCAGGAGACAGCTCCTACAATGAGCAGTTCTTC. Translation gives CSVSGDSSYNEQFF.

The chain joins TRBV7-3 to TRBJ2-3; D may correspond to TRBD1 or TRBD2 (5 bases each). Germline-derived CDR1 and CDR2 are SGHTA and FQGTGA. V dropped 1 base and J dropped 5 bases, with 13 bases sitting between them. This CDR3 is 15 amino acids long. The CDR3 region is CASSLMSAGGDTQYF. The DNA for the CDR3 is TGTGCCAGCAGCTTAATGTCGGCTGGGGGAGATACGCAGTATTTT.

The rearrangement uses TRBV11-2 and TRBJ2-5; a possible D gene is TRBD1 (6 bases). CDR1 SGHAT and CDR2 FQNNGV come from the germline V gene. V was pared by 5 bases and J by 2 bases, with 12 bases between. This CDR3 is built from 14 residues. CDR3 DNA: TGTGCCAGCAGCACGCCGACAGGTCAAGAGACCCAGTACTTC. Encoded protein: CASSTPTGQETQYF.

The gene calls are TRBV28 and TRBJ2-2, with TRBD2 matching 9 bases. The CDR3 covers 14 residues. With 4 bases clipped from V and 6 bases from J, the junction kept 3 bases outside the gene matches. Germline assignment: CDR1 MDHEN and CDR2 SYDVKM. The CDR3 DNA reads TGTGCCAGCAGTTCAGCGGGGGGTGCCGGGGAGCTGTTTTTT. Amino acid sequence: CASSSAGGAGELFF.